The clone carrying this T cell receptor (beta chain) has ten or more counts. Its antigen is unknown. Relying on iRepertoire HTBI primers and Arm-PCR of CDR3 regions, the team built TCR beta libraries. TCRdb reprocessed the multiplex PCR reads with MiXCR, giving one entry per CDR3 protein. The sample contains more than 350,000 distinct CDR3 sequences, roughly a fifth of which appear only once. The data were obtained in a study of regulatory T cells in long-lasting Graves disease. The overall study: The definition of persistent Graves' disease was over 5 years of antithyroid drugs with positive TSH receptor antibodies.

As to time point: persistent/refractory GD, antithyroid drugs over 5 years with positive TRAb. After RNA was extracted from PBMCs, the TCR library was made from it. CDR3 length: 14 residues. V was pared by 6 bases and J by 7 bases, with 13 bases between. Germline V gene sequence: CDR1 MNHEY, CDR2 SVGAGI. The study's findings and limits: Peripheral blood alone, not thyroid tissue, underwent study. Persistent disease was associated with favored TRBV28 usage and with favored use of TRBJ1-2 and TRBJ2-5.

The sequence derives from a female donor with Graves disease. This rearrangement joins TRBV6-5 to TRBJ1-6, with a weak D call TRBD1 (5 bases). The sample was peripheral blood mononuclear cells (PBMCs), taken when the disease was refractory, from a patient treated with antithyroid drugs. CDR3 amino acids: CASSYDSTNSPLHF. CDR3 DNA: TGTGCCAGCAGCTACGACAGTACCAATTCACCCCTCCACTTT.